Described below is a single T cell receptor (beta chain) sequence and its context. This entry comes from a study of blood T cell repertoires in COVID-19. The overall study: The samples span acute and convalescent COVID-19 from the United States, Italy and Spain. From T cells, B-cell-depleted T cells, or PBMCs came the material, which was cDNA or gDNA.

Authors' data handling: Counts of nucleated cells, estimated from reference gene primer amplification, were obtained. Clones were sequenced by immunoSEQ multiplex PCR, and TCRdb holds only the in-frame ones, with some missing. V and J calls plus clone size are reproduced from that table; the DNA served to infer D and trimming. The sample lists roughly 350,000 clones, approximately 87% occurring once. This CDR3 region has 17 residues. V gave up 2 bases and J gave up 2 bases; unmatched junction bases: 7. The germline CDR1 and CDR2 sequences are KGHDR and SFDVKD. This sequence was found in a woman aged 50 to 65 with active or convalescent COVID-19. Sequenced material: peripheral blood. The chain employs TRBV24-1 and TRBJ2-3; 9 bases are shared with TRBD2. The CDR3 region is CATSDSPGLANTDTQYF. The CDR3 coding sequence is TGTGCCACCAGTGATTCTCCGGGACTAGCAAACACAGATACGCAGTATTTT.